This record covers a single TCR beta chain. The assay was immunoSEQ multiplex PCR, and TCRdb's table has in-frame clones only and misses some. The table records 210,000 or so clones, almost 85% of them present only once. This sample was taken from a study of blood T cell repertoires in COVID-19. Trimming cost V 5 bases and J 3 bases, with 11 bases left between them. The CDR3 extends over 13 amino acids. This receptor was obtained from a woman in her 40s with acute or convalescent COVID-19. This chain joins TRBV12-3 or TRBV12-4 and TRBJ2-7; tentative D call: TRBD2 (6 bases). Sequenced: peripheral blood. The chain's CDR3 is CASSTGLYYEQYF. The CDR3 DNA reads as TGTGCCAGCAGTACGGGACTTTACTACGAGCAGTACTTC.